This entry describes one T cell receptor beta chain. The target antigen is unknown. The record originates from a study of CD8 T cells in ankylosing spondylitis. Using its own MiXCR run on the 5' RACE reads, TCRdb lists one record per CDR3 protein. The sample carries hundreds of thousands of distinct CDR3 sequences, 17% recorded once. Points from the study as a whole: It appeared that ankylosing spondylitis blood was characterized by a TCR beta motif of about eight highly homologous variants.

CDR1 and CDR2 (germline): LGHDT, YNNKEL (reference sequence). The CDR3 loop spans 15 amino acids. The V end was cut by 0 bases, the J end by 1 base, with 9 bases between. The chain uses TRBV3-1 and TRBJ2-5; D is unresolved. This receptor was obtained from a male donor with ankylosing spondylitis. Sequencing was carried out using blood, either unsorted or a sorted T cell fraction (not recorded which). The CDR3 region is CASSQDNRAQETQYF. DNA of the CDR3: TGTGCCAGCAGCCAAGATAATCGGGCCCAAGAGACCCAGTACTTC.